These 15 T cell receptor beta chains were all obtained from the same sample, sequenced in a study of glioma-infiltrating T cells. The iRepertoire nested amplicon-rescue multiplex PCR amplified TCR alpha and beta CDR3s from RNA. Via MiXCR, TCRdb re-called the multiplex PCR reads, giving one row per CDR3 protein. Of fewer than 250,000 distinct CDR3 sequences detected, over 25% appear once; the ten largest clones hold 20% to 25%. Sequences were obtained from glioma tissue, nonneoplastic brain tissue, or PBMCs (not recorded which). Every receptor here comes from a human donor with low-grade glioma or glioblastoma, undergoing nonglioma brain surgery, or in good health (not recorded which).

This sequence joins TRBV20-1 and TRBJ2-1; 9 bases are a match to TRBD2. J lost 7 bases, V lost 8 bases, and 18 bases had no gene match. The CDR3 covers 16 residues. In germline, CDR1 is DFQATT, CDR2 SNEGSKA (reference sequence). CDR3 in DNA: TGCAGTCAGAACCACCGGGTTAGCGGGAGAGGAAATGAGCAGTTCTTC. Its protein product is CSQNHRVSGRGNEQFF.

Points on this clonotype: No conserved phenylalanine or tryptophan is present at the end of the CDR3, so a read error is the likely explanation. The gene calls are TRBV25-1 and TRBJ1-2; TRBD1 matches 8 bases. Trimming at V came to 5 bases and at J to 3 bases, leaving 11 bases not matched to a gene. Germline values: CDR1 MGHDK, CDR2 SYGVNS. CDR3 length: 16 residues. CDR3 DNA sequence: TGTGCCAGCAGTTCTTCTCCCGGACAGGGATACTATGGCTACACCTCC. Its protein is CASSSSPGQGYYGYTS.

A note on this clonotype: A read error may account for a junction end that differs from germline. The chain combines TRBV10-3 with TRBJ2-1; maybe TRBD2 (6 bases). CDR3 length equals 18 residues. CDR1 is ENHRY and CDR2 is SYGVKD in the germline V gene. Written as DNA, the CDR3 is TGTGCCATCAGTGAGGTCGTTAGCGGAGACGTAGGTGGGGATGAGCAGTCCTTC. This gives the protein CAISEVVSGDVGGDEQSF.

A word on this clonotype: A much bigger clone sits one base away, suggesting this may be a read error. The CDR3 reads CSARGTVTGCEQYF. The CDR3 bases are TGCAGTGCTAGGGGGACGGTCACAGGGTGCGAGCAGTACTTC. The gene calls are TRBV20-1 and TRBJ2-7, with a weak D call TRBD1 (6 bases). Looked up from germline, CDR1 is DFQATT and CDR2 is SNEGSKA (reference sequence). This CDR3 spans 14 amino acids. Trimming shortened V by 3 bases and J by 6 bases, and 18 bases separated the two germline ends.

Of note for this clonotype: A much bigger clone sits one base away, suggesting this may be a read error. The rearrangement uses TRBV18 and TRBJ1-1; D uncertain. The CDR3 spans 16 residues. Germline V gene lookup returns CDR1 KGHSH and CDR2 LQKENI. Here the CDR3 reads CARSPRSTLRNTEAFF. CDR3 DNA: TGTGCCAGGTCACCACGATCAACCCTCCGGAACACTGAAGCTTTCTTT.

This clonotype was seen at least ten times. The chain has TRBV2 and TRBJ1-6; D gene unclear. The CDR3 is 13 residues long. V was pared by 3 bases and J by 10 bases, with 10 bases between. Germline-derived CDR1 and CDR2 are SNHLY and FYNNEI. CDR3 sequence reads: CASSEESGSPLHF. In DNA, the CDR3 is TGTGCCAGCAGTGAGGAGAGCGGGTCACCCCTCCACTTT.

V and J are TRBV4-1 and TRBJ2-1; tentatively, D is TRBD1 or TRBD2 (5 bases each). V lost 1 base to trimming and J lost 10 bases, with 17 bases between them. The germline V gene encodes CDR1 MGHRA and CDR2 YSYEKL. The CDR3 is made up of 15 amino acids. The CDR3 protein is CASSQGIGQTGEQFF. In DNA, the CDR3 is TGCGCCAGCAGCCAAGGCATCGGACAAACGGGGGAGCAGTTCTTC.

This clonotype was recorded at least ten times. The gene calls are TRBV24-1 and TRBJ2-1; D unclear. Germline assignment: CDR1 KGHDR and CDR2 SFDVKD. This CDR3 region has 13 residues. Trimming cost V 4 bases and J 5 bases, with 8 bases left between them. The DNA for the CDR3 is TGTGCCACCAGTGACAGCAGGAACAATGAGCAGTTCTTC. Amino acids: CATSDSRNNEQFF.

This clonotype appeared many times. V and J are TRBV19 and TRBJ1-1; D remains ambiguous. Germline-derived CDR1 and CDR2 are LNHDA and SQIVND (reference sequence). Trimming left V 2 bases short and J 6 bases short, with 13 bases between. This CDR3 comprises 14 residues. The CDR3 coding sequence is TGTGCCAGTAGTATAATAGCGGTCGGGGCTGAAGCTTTCTTT. It encodes CASSIIAVGAEAFF.

Notes on this clonotype: This could be a read error, since a much larger clone is one nucleotide away. The genes are TRBV5-1 and TRBJ1-1, with unresolved D. CDR3 length equals 13 residues. V was cut by 1 base and J by 4 bases, with 8 bases left in between. Germline V gives CDR1 SGHRS, CDR2 YFSETQ. As DNA, the CDR3 is TGCGCCAGCAGCTTGCGGGGTAGCACTGAAGCTTTCTTT. Translation gives CASSLRGSTEAFF. The full variable domain, completed using reference TRBV5-1 and TRBJ1-1, is KAGVTQTPRYLIKTRGQQVTLSCSPISGHRSVSWYQQTPGQGLQFLFEYFSETQRNKGNFPGRFSGRQFSNSRSEMNVSTLELGDSALYLCASSLRGSTEAFFGQGTRLTVV.

V gene TRBV29-1 combines with J gene TRBJ2-1, with 13 nucleotides matching TRBD2. Per the germline V gene, CDR1 is SQVTM and CDR2 is ANQGSEA. The CDR3 is made up of 14 amino acids. V lost 7 bases, J lost 9 bases, and 9 bases stayed unmatched. The CDR3 loop reads CSAAGLAGSTEQFF. CDR3 sequence (DNA): TGCAGCGCCGCGGGACTAGCGGGATCTACTGAGCAGTTCTTC.

This clonotype was counted at least ten times. This chain links TRBV28 with TRBJ2-7; 10 positions agree with TRBD1. Germline CDR1 is MDHEN and CDR2 is SYDVKM. The CDR3 spans 15 residues. The V gene end was trimmed by 4 bases and the J gene end by 5 bases; junction bases not matched to a gene: 8. CDR3 sequence reads: CASSSPGTGEHEQYF. The CDR3 nucleotides are TGTGCCAGCAGTTCGCCCGGGACAGGGGAGCACGAGCAGTACTTC.

The J gene is TRBJ2-4, the V gene TRBV18; a possible D gene is TRBD1 (6 bases). Trimming left V 2 bases short and J 4 bases short, with 12 bases between. Germline values: CDR1 KGHSH, CDR2 LQKENI. The CDR3 runs to 15 residues. CDR3 sequence (DNA): TGTGCCAGCTCACCAGTTGGGGGCCCTAAAAACATTCAGTACTTC. It codes for CASSPVGGPKNIQYF.

Comment on this clonotype: The junction does not match germline at one end; this may be a read error. The chain uses TRBV5-1 and TRBJ2-7; no clear D gene. This CDR3 has 15 amino acids. Germline values: CDR1 SGHRS, CDR2 YFSETQ. The CDR3 DNA reads TGCGCCAGCAGCTTGGCACCAATTGGCCCAAACGAGCAATACTTC. The encoded protein is CASSLAPIGPNEQYF. Filled out from reference TRBV5-1 and TRBJ2-7, the complete variable domain reads KAGVTQTPRYLIKTRGQQVTLSCSPISGHRSVSWYQQTPGQGLQFLFEYFSETQRNKGNFPGRFSGRQFSNSRSEMNVSTLELGDSALYLCASSLAPIGPNEQYFGPGTRLTVT.

This clonotype was counted at least ten times. The chain couples TRBV5-6 to TRBJ2-1; the D gene is possibly TRBD1 (5 bases). Germline CDR1 and CDR2: SGHDT and YYEEEE. V shed 2 bases and J shed 6 bases, with 12 bases lying between them. CDR3 length: 14 amino acids. Here the CDR3 reads CASSFAGSRNEQFF. The DNA of the CDR3 is TGTGCCAGCAGCTTTGCAGGGTCGCGCAATGAGCAGTTCTTC.